Listed here are 22 T cell receptor beta chains from one sample, sequenced in a study of beta chain features in type 1 diabetes. Expressed TCRB transcripts were sequenced, since all the RNA that had been isolated was reverse transcribed. Libraries were prepared by immunoSEQ multiplex PCR; TCRdb keeps only in-frame clonotypes and omits some of them. In the table there are approximately 160,000 clones, roughly 9.1% of which are singletons. What was sequenced was central memory CD4+ T cells from blood. Receptor source: a woman aged 18 to 35 in good health.

The table lists this clone with a few counts. The CDR3 nucleotides read TGTGCCAGTAAACCAGGGGGAAACAACTATGGCTACACCTTC. It codes for CASKPGGNNYGYTF. This rearrangement joins TRBV19 to TRBJ1-2; TRBD1 aligns across 7 bases. The CDR3 is 14 amino acids. The V segment lost 7 bases and the J segment 2 bases; nucleotides outside the gene matches: 7. Germline lookup yields CDR1 LNHDA and CDR2 SQIVND (reference sequence). Full variable domain (rest looked up from reference TRBV19 and TRBJ1-2): DGGITQSPKYLFRKEGQNVTLSCEQNLNHDAMYWYRQDPGQGLRLIYYSQIVNDFQKGDIAEGYSVSREKKESFPLTVTSAQKNPTAFYLCASKPGGNNYGYTFGSGTRLTVV.

V and J are TRBV18 and TRBJ2-3; D not certain. V was trimmed by 4 bases and J by 4 bases, leaving 6 bases between them. Germline loops: CDR1 KGHSH, CDR2 LQKENI. There are 12 residues in the CDR3. CDR3 in DNA: TGTGCCAGCTCACTTGCGGCAGATACGCAGTATTTT. Translated, it gives CASSLAADTQYF.

This clone was picked up a small number of times. This chain joins TRBV6-5 and TRBJ2-3; D unclear. V gave up 3 bases and J gave up 2 bases, with 9 bases separating them. The CDR3 contains 14 residues. Germline V CDR1 and CDR2: MNHEY, SVGAGI. As DNA, the CDR3 is TGTGCCAGCAGTTATGGCGGTCCCACAGATACGCAGTATTTT. Translation gives CASSYGGPTDTQYF.

CDR3 nucleotides: TGCGCCAGCAGCTCCTCACAGGGGCCCCAAGAGACCCAGTACTTC. This translates into CASSSSQGPQETQYF. The genes are TRBV5-1 and TRBJ2-5, with 7 bases lining up with TRBD1. The V gene end was trimmed by 3 bases and the J gene end by 1 base; junction bases not matched to a gene: 6. The CDR3 sequence is 15 residues long. The germline V gene has CDR1 SGHRS and CDR2 YFSETQ.

The table lists this clone with a few counts. This chain joins TRBV14 and TRBJ1-1; D gene ambiguous. Germline CDR1 is SGHDN and CDR2 is FVKESK. This CDR3 is 13 amino acids long. V shed 4 bases and J shed 1 base, with 7 bases lying between them. CDR3 coding DNA: TGTGCCAGCAGCCTCGAGAGGAACACTGAAGCTTTCTTT. It specifies CASSLERNTEAFF.

The CDR3 sequence: CASSSFDSSYEQYF. Written as DNA, the CDR3 is TGTGCCAGCAGTTCCTTCGACAGTTCCTACGAGCAGTACTTC. This rearrangement joins TRBV6-1 to TRBJ2-7, with D perhaps TRBD1 (5 bases). V gave up 5 bases and J gave up 1 base, with 12 bases separating them. The CDR3 is made up of 14 amino acids. In germline, CDR1 is MNHNS, CDR2 SASEGT.

The sample holds a few counts of this clone. CDR3 protein: CASKGLAGQETQYF. Written as DNA, the CDR3 is TGTGCCAGCAAGGGACTAGCGGGACAAGAGACCCAGTACTTC. J is TRBJ2-5 and V is TRBV2; 13 nucleotides line up with TRBD2. CDR1 SNHLY and CDR2 FYNNEI come from the germline V gene. The CDR3 loop spans 14 amino acids. V dropped 7 bases and J dropped 2; count of bases not matched to a gene: 1.

This clone was detected a few times. The chain has TRBV7-2 and TRBJ2-5; TRBD2 is a possible D gene (6 bases). CDR1 is SGHTA, CDR2 FQGNSA, per germline. Trimming took off 10 bases at V and 5 bases at J, with 20 bases between the two ends. The CDR3 loop spans 14 amino acids. The CDR3 region has the DNA TGTGCCATTTCCCCCTCCCGGGCGGGGGAGACCCAGTACTTC. It yields the protein CAISPSRAGETQYF.

Only a few counts were recorded for this clone. The CDR3 bases are TGCAGCGTCACGGACAGGATGAACACTGAAGCTTTCTTT. Encoded protein: CSVTDRMNTEAFF. The genes are TRBV29-1 and TRBJ1-1; 7 bases align to TRBD1. There are 13 residues in the CDR3. Germline CDR1 reads SQVTM; CDR2 reads ANQGSEA. Losses at the gene ends were 6 bases for V and 0 bases for J; bases not matched to a gene: 4.

The chain couples TRBV7-8 to TRBJ2-7; 7 bases agree with TRBD1. The CDR3 totals 15 residues. With 6 bases clipped from V and 4 bases from J, the junction kept 12 bases outside the gene matches. In germline, CDR1 is SGHVS, CDR2 FQNEAQ. The CDR3 reads CASRPGQADRYEQYF. CDR3 sequence (DNA): TGTGCCAGCAGACCTGGACAGGCAGATCGGTACGAGCAGTACTTC. The entire variable domain, with the rest obtained from reference TRBV7-8 and TRBJ2-7, is as follows: GAGVSQSPRYKVAKRGQDVALRCDPISGHVSLFWYQQALGQGPEFLTYFQNEAQLDKSGLPSDRFFAERPEGSVSTLKIQRTQQEDSAVYLCASRPGQADRYEQYFGPGTRLTVT.

V usage is TRBV12-2 and J usage is TRBJ1-1; no check of the table's D call, TRBD1, against the DNA was made. TRBV12-2 is described as a pseudogene. The CDR3 contains 16 residues. The CDR3, as DNA: TGTGCAAGTCGCAACCGTCGCGACAGAATGAACACTGAAGCTTTCTTT. It codes for CASRNRRDRMNTEAFF.

This clone was recorded a few times. This chain joins TRBV18 and TRBJ2-2; D remains ambiguous. Trimming removed 3 bases at V and 2 bases at J, with 13 bases between. CDR1 and CDR2 from the germline V gene are KGHSH and LQKENI. The CDR3 consists of 16 residues. CDR3 bases: TGTGCCAGCTCACCGAGGCGTGGCGGCAACACCGGGGAGCTGTTTTTT. It translates to CASSPRRGGNTGELFF.

The rearrangement joins TRBV6-5 to TRBJ2-5; 10 positions match TRBD1. Germline V gene lookup returns CDR1 MNHEY and CDR2 SVGAGI. V gave up 0 bases and J gave up 5 bases; unmatched junction bases: 3. The CDR3 is 15 amino acids. The DNA for the CDR3 is TGTGCCAGCAGTTACTCGTTGGGACAGGGGGAGACCCAGTACTTC. This translates into CASSYSLGQGETQYF.

V usage is TRBV7-3 and J usage is TRBJ2-1, with TRBD2 as a possible D gene (6 bases). Germline lookup yields CDR1 SGHTA and CDR2 FQGTGA. V was shortened by 5 bases and J by 8 bases, with 16 bases between the two germline ends. The CDR3 runs 14 residues. The CDR3 DNA sequence: TGTGCCAGCAGCCGGGGACTCGTCGGCGATGAGCAGTTCTTC. The encoded protein is CASSRGLVGDEQFF.

The gene calls are TRBV29-1 and TRBJ2-5, with 12 bases matching TRBD2. The CDR3 consists of 17 residues. Germline loops: CDR1 SQVTM, CDR2 ANQGSEA. The V and J ends lost 6 bases and 5 bases, in that order; junction bases with no gene match: 16. CDR3 residues: CSVHAHTSGRSWETQYF. Here the CDR3 DNA reads TGCAGCGTGCACGCTCATACTAGCGGGAGGTCTTGGGAGACCCAGTACTTC.

This clone was detected once. The J gene is TRBJ2-7, the V gene TRBV7-2, with TRBD1 matching 7 bases. The junction had 4 bases not matched to a gene; V was cut back by 3 bases and J by 5 bases. CDR3 size: 13 residues. CDR1 SGHTA and CDR2 FQGNSA come from the germline V gene. The CDR3 sequence is CASSFPTGNEQYF. The CDR3 region has the DNA TGTGCCAGCAGCTTCCCGACAGGGAACGAGCAGTACTTC.

This clone was recorded a few times. The chain couples TRBV20-1 to TRBJ1-4; TRBD1 is a possible D gene (6 bases). The germline V gene has CDR1 DFQATT and CDR2 SNEGSKA (reference sequence). CDR3 size: 11 residues. With 5 bases removed from V and 7 bases from J, the gap between germline ends came to 8 bases. The CDR3 sequence: CSALRGEKLFF. In nucleotides, the CDR3 is TGCAGTGCTCTCAGGGGTGAAAAACTGTTTTTT.

The chain's CDR3 is CASSNARGEAETQYF. The CDR3 DNA reads as TGTGCCAGCAGCAATGCCCGGGGTGAGGCAGAGACCCAGTACTTC. This chain links TRBV5-4 with TRBJ2-5, with D perhaps matching TRBD2 (5 bases). The germline V gene has CDR1 SGHNT and CDR2 YYREEE (reference sequence). CDR3 size: 15 residues. The germline V and J ends were trimmed by 4 bases and 4 bases, with 17 bases remaining between them. Full variable domain (missing parts from reference TRBV5-4 and TRBJ2-5): ETGVTQSPTHLIKTRGQQVTLRCSSQSGHNTVSWYQQALGQGPQFIFQYYREEENGRGNFPPRFSGLQFPNYSSELNVNALELDDSALYLCASSNARGEAETQYFGPGTRLLVL.

V usage is TRBV19 and J usage is TRBJ1-1, with a tentative D call TRBD1 (6 bases). CDR1 and CDR2 from the germline V gene are LNHDA and SQIVND (reference sequence). This CDR3 region has 16 residues. The ends were cut back, 2 bases at V and 4 bases at J, with 17 bases in the middle. CDR3 in amino acids: CASSISAGAGGTEAFF. DNA for the CDR3: TGTGCCAGTAGTATATCTGCAGGGGCGGGTGGCACTGAAGCTTTCTTT.

This clone turned up a few times. The chain combines TRBV11-1 with TRBJ2-3, with a weak D call TRBD2 (6 bases). V was pared by 3 bases and J by 1 base, with 11 bases between. Germline assignment: CDR1 SGHAT and CDR2 FQDESV (reference sequence). The CDR3 runs 15 residues. CDR3: CASSFDTGGTDTQYF. DNA for the CDR3: TGTGCCAGCAGCTTCGATACGGGGGGCACAGATACGCAGTATTTT.

This clone was seen a handful of times. The rearrangement uses TRBV6-5 and TRBJ1-4, with 8 bases identical to TRBD1. The CDR3 is made up of 15 amino acids. CDR1 is MNHEY, CDR2 SVGAGI, per germline. J gave up 7 bases and V 4 bases, and 8 bases lay outside the gene matches. DNA for the CDR3: TGTGCCAGCAGTTCGGCTGACAGGGGTATTGAAAAACTGTTTTTT. It translates to CASSSADRGIEKLFF.

The chain employs TRBV30 and TRBJ2-7; TRBD2 matches 12 bases. V gave up 1 base and J gave up 6 bases; unmatched junction bases: 7. This CDR3 is built from 15 residues. The germline gives CDR1 GTSNPN, CDR2 SVGIG (reference sequence). CDR3 protein: CAWSGLAGVPAEQYF. CDR3 in DNA: TGTGCCTGGAGTGGACTAGCGGGGGTCCCGGCCGAGCAGTACTTC.